These T cell receptor beta chains were read from a single sample in a study of cytomegalovirus exposure and HLA in healthy donors. TCRdb keeps only in-frame clones here, not all; method: immunoSEQ multiplex PCR. The data hold around 150,000 clones, with around three quarters observed a single time. Sequences were obtained from PBMCs. The receptor set was obtained from a male donor in good health and CMV-seronegative. CDR3s include the opening cysteine and the closing phenylalanine or tryptophan. Fields, in order: clone size, V gene, D gene, CDR3 length, J gene, CDR3 protein, CDR3 DNA. D genes are given only for firm matches. The size field is filled for only some rows; it gives once, few, many or a size class.

clone_size: -
v_call: TRBV4-1
d_call: TRBD1
cdr3_length: 16
j_call: TRBJ2-2
cdr3_aa: CASSQGGTGNTGELFF
cdr3_nt: TGCGCCAGCAGCCAAGGCGGGACAGGGAACACCGGGGAGCTGTTTTTT

clone_size: -
v_call: TRBV7-7
d_call: TRBD1
cdr3_length: 17
j_call: TRBJ2-2
cdr3_aa: CASSSIAGTGNTGELFF
cdr3_nt: TGTGCTAGCAGCTCGATAGCAGGGACAGGGAACACCGGGGAGCTGTTTTTT

clone_size: -
v_call: TRBV5-5
d_call: TRBD1
cdr3_length: 16
j_call: TRBJ1-2
cdr3_aa: CASSFRTGEVNYGYTF
cdr3_nt: TGTGCCAGCAGCTTTAGGACAGGCGAAGTAAACTATGGCTACACCTTC

clone_size: -
v_call: TRBV2
d_call: -
cdr3_length: 13
j_call: TRBJ1-6
cdr3_aa: CASNPDPGSPLHF
cdr3_nt: TGTGCCAGCAACCCTGACCCAGGGTCACCCCTCCACTTT

clone_size: -
v_call: TRBV4-1
d_call: TRBD1
cdr3_length: 15
j_call: TRBJ2-7
cdr3_aa: CASSLGQGASYEQYF
cdr3_nt: TGCGCCAGCAGCCTCGGACAGGGGGCCTCCTACGAGCAGTACTTC

clone_size: -
v_call: TRBV2
d_call: -
cdr3_length: 15
j_call: TRBJ1-6
cdr3_aa: CASRSRTSTNSPLHF
cdr3_nt: TGTGCCAGCAGGAGCAGGACAAGTACTAATTCACCCCTCCACTTT

clone_size: -
v_call: TRBV6-1
d_call: -
cdr3_length: 12
j_call: TRBJ2-3
cdr3_aa: CASSPFSDTQYF
cdr3_nt: TGTGCCAGCAGTCCTTTCTCAGATACGCAGTATTTT

clone_size: once
v_call: TRBV28
d_call: -
cdr3_length: 12
j_call: TRBJ1-1
cdr3_aa: CAIHGDSTEAFF
cdr3_nt: TGTGCCATTCACGGAGATTCCACTGAAGCTTTCTTT

clone_size: -
v_call: TRBV5-1
d_call: -
cdr3_length: 14
j_call: TRBJ2-2
cdr3_aa: CASSPGRVTGELFF
cdr3_nt: TGCGCCAGCAGCCCCGGTCGCGTCACCGGGGAGCTGTTTTTT

clone_size: -
v_call: TRBV7-9
d_call: TRBD2
cdr3_length: 15
j_call: TRBJ2-1
cdr3_aa: CSSSFTSGGNNEQFF
cdr3_nt: TGTTCCAGCAGCTTTACTAGCGGGGGAAACAATGAGCAGTTCTTC

clone_size: once
v_call: TRBV5-4
d_call: TRBD2
cdr3_length: 16
j_call: TRBJ2-5
cdr3_aa: CASSLAQAGGGETQYF
cdr3_nt: TGTGCCAGCAGCTTGGCCCAAGCGGGAGGGGGGGAGACCCAGTACTTC

clone_size: -
v_call: TRBV11-3
d_call: TRBD2
cdr3_length: 14
j_call: TRBJ2-1
cdr3_aa: CASSWGLAMSEQFF
cdr3_nt: TGTGCCAGCAGCTGGGGACTAGCGATGAGTGAGCAGTTCTTC

clone_size: once
v_call: TRBV7-8
d_call: TRBD1
cdr3_length: 14
j_call: TRBJ1-1
cdr3_aa: CASSMNEQGFKAFF
cdr3_nt: TGTGCCAGCAGCATGAATGAACAGGGGTTCAAAGCTTTCTTT

clone_size: -
v_call: TRBV28
d_call: -
cdr3_length: 14
j_call: TRBJ1-2
cdr3_aa: CASSPPVETNGYTF
cdr3_nt: TGTGCCAGCAGTCCCCCGGTAGAGACTAATGGCTACACCTTC

clone_size: -
v_call: TRBV7-3
d_call: TRBD2
cdr3_length: 18
j_call: TRBJ2-2
cdr3_aa: CASSLGLAGASNTGELFF
cdr3_nt: TGTGCCAGCAGCTTAGGACTAGCGGGGGCCTCGAACACCGGGGAGCTGTTTTTT

clone_size: -
v_call: TRBV11-2
d_call: -
cdr3_length: 16
j_call: TRBJ2-7
cdr3_aa: CASSLARRTALDEQYF
cdr3_nt: TGTGCCAGCAGCTTGGCCCGCCGGACAGCTTTAGACGAGCAGTACTTC